The 19 T cell receptor beta chains reported below all come from one sample, sequenced in a study of patients and donors after allogeneic stem cell transplantation. Each CDR3 protein is one row after TCRdb ran MiXCR on the RT-PCR reads. Of about 960,000 distinct CDR3 sequences listed, 15% to 20% are singletons. The specimen sequenced was blood, either unsorted or a sorted T cell fraction (not recorded which). All receptors derive from a human donor who was either an allogeneic HSCT recipient or a stem cell or donor lymphocyte infusion donor (not recorded which). It is not recorded whose cells these are; they may come from a transplant donor.

The chain joins TRBV5-4 to TRBJ2-3, with 7 bases aligning to TRBD1. V trimming: 0 bases; J trimming: 3 bases; junction bases outside the gene matches: 7. The V gene's germline CDR1 is SGHNT and CDR2 YYREEE (reference sequence). CDR3 length equals 16 residues. CDR3 nucleotides: TGTGCCAGCAGCTTGGGCAGGGGGATTGTTACAGATACGCAGTATTTT. Its translation: CASSLGRGIVTDTQYF.

The V gene is TRBV11-1, the J gene TRBJ1-2; the match to TRBD1 covers 7 bases. This CDR3 has 18 residues. Trimming removed 1 base from V and 5 bases from J; junction bases left unmatched: 16. CDR1 SGHAT and CDR2 FQDESV come from the germline V gene (reference sequence). The CDR3 region is CASSLGPTGVEGAYGYTF. The CDR3 coding sequence is TGTGCCAGCAGCTTAGGCCCGACAGGAGTAGAGGGGGCTTATGGCTACACCTTC.

This clonotype has just a few counts. This sequence joins TRBV29-1 and TRBJ2-2; 7 bases match TRBD2. Per the germline V gene, CDR1 is SQVTM and CDR2 is ANQGSEA. This CDR3 is 14 amino acids long. Trimming took 5 bases from V and 2 from J; bases not matched to a gene: 5. In nucleotides, the CDR3 is TGCAGCGTTCGACTAGCTCTAAACACCGGGGAGCTGTTTTTT. It translates to CSVRLALNTGELFF.

This clonotype was picked up a small number of times. This chain connects TRBV12-3 or TRBV12-4 to TRBJ1-3; 7 bases agree with TRBD1. CDR3 length: 16 residues. Trimming at V came to 6 bases and at J to 4 bases, leaving 12 bases not matched to a gene. The CDR3: CASSRTTGMEGNTIYF. The CDR3 DNA sequence: TGTGCCAGCAGCCGAACGACAGGGATGGAAGGAAACACCATATATTTT.

There are many counts of this clonotype. This chain uses TRBV12-3 or TRBV12-4 with TRBJ2-2; the D is unclear. V was trimmed by 7 bases and J by 0 bases, leaving 15 bases between them. The CDR3 covers 16 residues. The CDR3 DNA is TGTGCCAGCACCCGACGAAACCCTCCGAACACCGGGGAGCTGTTTTTT. It yields the protein CASTRRNPPNTGELFF.

The CDR3 DNA reads as TGTGCCAGCAGTTTTCCTGCGACAGGGAGAGGTGGCGAGACCCAGTACTTC. Translation gives CASSFPATGRGGETQYF. The chain employs TRBV6-5 and TRBJ2-5; 7 bases are shared with TRBD1. The CDR3 has 17 amino acids. Trimming at V came to 4 bases and at J to 5 bases, leaving 16 bases not matched to a gene. Per the germline V gene, CDR1 is MNHEY and CDR2 is SVGAGI.

The J gene is TRBJ1-1, the V gene TRBV11-1; 7 bases line up with TRBD1. Per the germline V gene, CDR1 is SGHAT and CDR2 is FQDESV (reference sequence). Trimming cost V 2 bases and J 4 bases; bases outside gene matches: 10. CDR3 length: 16 residues. CDR3: CASSLPPGGLVTEAFF. CDR3 DNA sequence: TGTGCCAGCAGCTTACCCCCAGGGGGGCTGGTCACTGAAGCTTTCTTT.

The V call is TRBV29-1, the J call TRBJ2-3; possibly TRBD2 for D (6 bases). CDR3 size: 14 residues. The germline gives CDR1 SQVTM, CDR2 ANQGSEA. Deletions cut 5 bases from V and 2 bases from J, with 14 bases between. The CDR3 DNA sequence: TGCAGCGTTATGGAACGGGGGTTCACAGATACGCAGTATTTT. Translating it yields CSVMERGFTDTQYF.

This chain joins TRBV4-1 and TRBJ2-3; no firm D call. Germline-derived CDR1 and CDR2 are MGHRA and YSYEKL. This CDR3 region has 16 residues. Trimming left V 0 bases short and J 0 bases short, with 10 bases between. The CDR3 sequence: CASSQDSSASTDTQYF. For the CDR3, the DNA is TGCGCCAGCAGCCAAGATTCATCCGCTAGCACAGATACGCAGTATTTT.

This clonotype turned up a few times. This chain connects TRBV7-3 to TRBJ2-1; maybe TRBD1 (6 bases). This CDR3 region has 14 residues. Trimming pared 1 base from V and 7 bases from J, leaving 11 bases between. CDR1 is SGHTA and CDR2 is FQGTGA in the germline V gene. Written as DNA, the CDR3 is TGTGCCAGCAGCTTAAGGGGGCAGTCAAATGAGCAGTTCTTC. Protein sequence: CASSLRGQSNEQFF. Filled out from reference TRBV7-3 and TRBJ2-1, the complete variable domain reads GAGVSQTPSNKVTEKGKYVELRCDPISGHTALYWYRQSLGQGPEFLIYFQGTGAADDSGLPNDRFFAVRPEGSVSTLKIQRTERGDSAVYLCASSLRGQSNEQFFGPGTRLTVL.

The chain couples TRBV15 to TRBJ2-3; TRBD1 agrees at 9 bases. The CDR3 loop spans 13 amino acids. CDR1 LNHNV and CDR2 YYDKDF come from the germline V gene (reference sequence). The trim removed 10 bases at V and 5 bases at J, leaving 7 bases unmatched. The CDR3 nucleotides are TGTGCCATCGCCACAGGGGGCATAGATACGCAGTATTTT. Its protein product is CAIATGGIDTQYF.

CDR3 nucleotide sequence: TGTGCCAGCAGCCTTGGACGGGGACTCACCACAGATACGCAGTATTTT. Its translation is CASSLGRGLTTDTQYF. The chain links TRBV7-9 to TRBJ2-3; D may be TRBD2 (6 bases). The CDR3 spans 16 residues. Germline V gene lookup returns CDR1 SEHNR and CDR2 FQNEAQ (reference sequence). Trimming took 5 bases from V and 2 from J, leaving 17 bases between them.

The V call is TRBV20-1, the J call TRBJ1-1; TRBD1 matches 7 bases. The CDR3 has 14 residues. Germline-derived CDR1 and CDR2 are DFQATT and SNEGSKA (reference sequence). V lost 5 bases to trimming and J lost 4 bases; unmatched junction nucleotides: 10. CDR3 nucleotide sequence: TGCAGTGCTGACCGCGGGACAGCGAGCACTGAAGCTTTCTTT. This sequence encodes CSADRGTASTEAFF.

This clonotype was observed a handful of times. This sequence joins TRBV5-5 and TRBJ1-2, with 8 bases lining up with TRBD1. The germline gives CDR1 SGHKS, CDR2 YYEKEE (reference sequence). CDR3 length: 15 amino acids. The V segment lost 1 base and the J segment 6 bases; nucleotides outside the gene matches: 8. DNA of the CDR3: TGTGCCAGCAGCTTGCATGGCAGGGGGCATAATGGCTACACCTTC. This gives the protein CASSLHGRGHNGYTF. Together with reference TRBV5-5 and TRBJ1-2, the CDR3 gives the full variable domain: DAGVTQSPTHLIKTRGQQVTLRCSPISGHKSVSWYQQVLGQGPQFIFQYYEKEERGRGNFPDRFSARQFPNYSSELNVNALLLGDSALYLCASSLHGRGHNGYTFGSGTRLTVV.

V gene TRBV12-3 or TRBV12-4 combines with J gene TRBJ2-1, with 8 positions matching TRBD2. This CDR3 region has 17 residues. The junction had 10 bases not matched to a gene; V was cut back by 3 bases and J by 3 bases. The CDR3 DNA reads as TGTGCCAGCAGTTTTGGCGGGAGGCCTTGGGGCTACAATGAGCAGTTCTTC. It is translated as CASSFGGRPWGYNEQFF.

The chain carries TRBV7-9 and TRBJ2-5, with 9 bases fitting TRBD2. Germline V gene lookup returns CDR1 SEHNR and CDR2 FQNEAQ (reference sequence). V shed 2 bases and J 1 base; nucleotides not matched to a gene: 8. This CDR3 has 17 residues. CDR3 DNA: TGTGCCAGCAGCTTACTAGGCGGGAGGGCCGGCCAAGAGACCCAGTACTTC. Its translation: CASSLLGGRAGQETQYF.

The CDR3 reads CASSAGTSGVTGELFF. CDR3 nucleotides: TGTGCCAGCAGCGCCGGGACTAGCGGGGTCACCGGGGAGCTGTTTTTT. This chain connects TRBV5-5 to TRBJ2-2; 13 bases match TRBD2. V lost 4 bases to trimming and J lost 4 bases; unmatched junction nucleotides: 4. The germline V gene has CDR1 SGHKS and CDR2 YYEKEE (reference sequence). The CDR3 loop spans 16 amino acids.

The gene calls are TRBV4-1 and TRBJ1-1; D possibly corresponds to TRBD1 (6 bases). Looked up from germline, CDR1 is MGHRA and CDR2 is YSYEKL. CDR3 length: 14 amino acids. Trimming cost V 2 bases and J 1 base, with 8 bases left between them. CDR3 region: CASSQQGQNTEAFF. In nucleotides, the CDR3 is TGCGCCAGCAGCCAACAGGGGCAGAACACTGAAGCTTTCTTT.

This clonotype was seen a single time. The rearrangement links TRBV2 to TRBJ2-6; D gene ambiguous. Germline CDR1 reads SNHLY; CDR2 reads FYNNEI. CDR3 size: 15 residues. Trimming pared 2 bases from V and 0 bases from J, leaving 5 bases between. The chain's CDR3 is CASSEPDSGANVLTF. CDR3 nucleotides: TGTGCCAGCAGTGAACCAGACTCTGGGGCCAACGTCCTGACTTTC.